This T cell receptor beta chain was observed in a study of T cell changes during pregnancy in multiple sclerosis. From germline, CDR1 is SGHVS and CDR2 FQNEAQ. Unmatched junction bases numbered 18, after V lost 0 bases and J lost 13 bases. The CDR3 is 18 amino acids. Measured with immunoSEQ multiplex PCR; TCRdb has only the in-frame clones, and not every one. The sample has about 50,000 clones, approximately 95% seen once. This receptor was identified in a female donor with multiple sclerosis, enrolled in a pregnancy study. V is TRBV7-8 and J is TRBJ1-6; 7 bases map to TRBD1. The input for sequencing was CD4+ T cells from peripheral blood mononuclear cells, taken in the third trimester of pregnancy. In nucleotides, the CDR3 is TGTGCCAGCAGCTTAGCGGGAAGGGGACAGACCCTAATTCGGCCCCTCCACTTT. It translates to CASSLAGRGQTLIRPLHF.